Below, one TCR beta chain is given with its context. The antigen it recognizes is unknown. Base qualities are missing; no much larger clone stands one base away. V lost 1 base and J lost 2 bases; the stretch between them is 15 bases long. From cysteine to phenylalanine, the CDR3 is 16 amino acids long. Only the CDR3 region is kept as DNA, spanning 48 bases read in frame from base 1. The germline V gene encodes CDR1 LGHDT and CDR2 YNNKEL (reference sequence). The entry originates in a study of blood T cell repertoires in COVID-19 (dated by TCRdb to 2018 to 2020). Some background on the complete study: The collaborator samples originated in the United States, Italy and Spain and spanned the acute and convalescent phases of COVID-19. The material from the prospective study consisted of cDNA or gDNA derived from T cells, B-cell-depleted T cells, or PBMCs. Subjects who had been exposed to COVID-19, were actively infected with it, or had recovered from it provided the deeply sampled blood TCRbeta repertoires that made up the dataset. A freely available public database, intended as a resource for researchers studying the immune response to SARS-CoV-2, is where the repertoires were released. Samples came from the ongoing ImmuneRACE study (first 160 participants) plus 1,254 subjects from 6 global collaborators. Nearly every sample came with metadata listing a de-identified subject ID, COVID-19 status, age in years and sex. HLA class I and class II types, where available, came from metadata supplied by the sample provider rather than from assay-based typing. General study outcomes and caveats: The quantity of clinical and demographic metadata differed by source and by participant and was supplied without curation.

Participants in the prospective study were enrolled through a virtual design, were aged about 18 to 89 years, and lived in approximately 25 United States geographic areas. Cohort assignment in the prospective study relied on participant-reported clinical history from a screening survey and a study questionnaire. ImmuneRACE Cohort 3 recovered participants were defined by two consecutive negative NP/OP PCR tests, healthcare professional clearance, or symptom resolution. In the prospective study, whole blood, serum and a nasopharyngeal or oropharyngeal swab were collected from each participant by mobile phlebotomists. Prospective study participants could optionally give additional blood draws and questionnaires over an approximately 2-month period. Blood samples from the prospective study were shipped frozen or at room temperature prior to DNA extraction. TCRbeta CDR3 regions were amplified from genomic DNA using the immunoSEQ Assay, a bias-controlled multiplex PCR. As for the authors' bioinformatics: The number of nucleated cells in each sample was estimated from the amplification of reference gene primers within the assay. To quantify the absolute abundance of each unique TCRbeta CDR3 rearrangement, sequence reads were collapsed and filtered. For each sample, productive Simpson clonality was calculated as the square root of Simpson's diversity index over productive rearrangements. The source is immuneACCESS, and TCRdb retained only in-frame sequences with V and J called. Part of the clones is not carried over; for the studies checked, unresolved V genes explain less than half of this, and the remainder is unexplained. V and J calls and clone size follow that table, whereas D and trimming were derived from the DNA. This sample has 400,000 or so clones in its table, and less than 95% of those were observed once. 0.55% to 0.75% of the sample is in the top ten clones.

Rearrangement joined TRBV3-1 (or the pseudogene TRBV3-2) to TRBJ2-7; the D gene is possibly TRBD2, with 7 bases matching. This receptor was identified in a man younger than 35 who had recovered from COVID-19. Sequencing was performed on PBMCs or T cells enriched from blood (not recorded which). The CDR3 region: CASSQVGGRNTYEQYF. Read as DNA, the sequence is TGTGCCAGCAGCCAAGTCGGGGGGCGCAATACCTACGAGCAGTACTTC.